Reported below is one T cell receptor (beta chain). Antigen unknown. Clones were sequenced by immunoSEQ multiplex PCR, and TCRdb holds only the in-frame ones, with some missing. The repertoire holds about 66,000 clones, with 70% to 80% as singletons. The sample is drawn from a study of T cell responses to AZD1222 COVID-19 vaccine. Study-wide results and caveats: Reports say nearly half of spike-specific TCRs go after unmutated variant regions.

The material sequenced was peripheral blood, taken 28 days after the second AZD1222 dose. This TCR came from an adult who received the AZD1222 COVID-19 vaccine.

The CDR3 DNA follows: TGTGCCAGCAGTGAATTTGGAGGGGCACAACGCCATGAGCAGTTCTTC. Its translation is CASSEFGGAQRHEQFF. The J gene is TRBJ2-1, the V gene TRBV6-1, with D tentatively TRBD2 (6 bases). This CDR3 has 16 amino acids. The V end was cut by 2 bases, the J end by 8 bases, with 19 bases between. CDR1 MNHNS and CDR2 SASEGT come from the germline V gene.